The rows below give T cell receptor beta chains drawn from one sample of a study of cytomegalovirus exposure and HLA in healthy donors. Assay: immunoSEQ multiplex PCR; the TCRdb copy retains only in-frame clones and omits some. Of about 120,000 clones listed, more than 75% are singletons. The sequencing input was PBMCs. All receptors derive from a woman aged 25 to 39 in good health and CMV-seronegative. Both conserved end residues are trimmed from each CDR3. Each record gives: J gene, clone size, V gene, CDR3 protein. The size entry is marked missing in some rows and otherwise reads once, few, many or a size class.

TRBJ2-1,-,TRBV28,ASSPTGTGPYNEQF
TRBJ1-5,once,TRBV19,ASSIPGIGNQPQH
TRBJ1-1,-,TRBV7-8,ASNLNRGTEAF
TRBJ2-2,-,TRBV11-3,ASRRLADNTGELF
TRBJ1-2,-,TRBV9,ASTPPDMNYGYT
TRBJ2-7,-,TRBV19,ASSAPGGPSSYEQY
TRBJ2-1,-,TRBV27,ASRSPSGRYNEQF
TRBJ2-7,-,TRBV5-1,ASSLAWGVAYEQY
TRBJ2-3,-,TRBV9,ASGGGLTDTQY
TRBJ1-6,-,TRBV6-5,ASSQQGRETPLH
TRBJ1-4,-,TRBV19,ASSSGHRYEKLF
TRBJ1-1,-,TRBV7-2,ASSLTSEAF
TRBJ1-1,few,TRBV30,AWSPDRRRAF
TRBJ1-5,-,TRBV7-8,ASSSVRGEDQPQH
TRBJ2-1,-,TRBV2,ASSEVGQGTNEQF
TRBJ2-3,-,TRBV11-2,ASSLVAGATTDTQY
TRBJ2-3,-,TRBV27,ASSSLGGGGTDTQY
TRBJ1-1,few,TRBV28,ASSLSGPKRAF
TRBJ2-7,many,TRBV7-2,ASSLGGLAGREQY
TRBJ1-4,-,TRBV4-3,ASSQGTGFNEKLF
TRBJ2-2,-,TRBV2,ASSLTGDTGELF
TRBJ1-2,-,TRBV27,ASSLRGGDYGYT
TRBJ2-1,-,TRBV14,ASSQRVSSYNEQF
TRBJ1-6,-,TRBV7-2,ASSPQPPSALH
TRBJ1-6,-,TRBV11-2,ASSLSSYNSPLH
TRBJ2-7,-,TRBV14,ASSQVSTYSYEQY
TRBJ1-5,-,TRBV30,AWSRGGSNQPQH
TRBJ1-5,-,TRBV18,ASSSGEGQPQH
TRBJ2-7,-,TRBV6-6,ASSHPGQVGPYEQY
TRBJ2-2,once,TRBV9,ASSASRFTGELF
TRBJ2-2,-,TRBV30,AWTRDSGELF
TRBJ1-5,-,TRBV19,ASLDRGPYSNQPQH
TRBJ1-6,-,TRBV30,AWRAQGSVNSPLH
TRBJ1-2,-,TRBV4-1,ASSLLHGTVYGYT
TRBJ1-3,-,TRBV29-1,SVDIQGSGNTIY
TRBJ1-1,-,TRBV19,ASSLGTANTEAF
TRBJ2-2,-,TRBV5-1,ASRDTGSGELF
TRBJ2-4,-,TRBV7-2,ASTTRTPLPGGLMYIQY
TRBJ2-7,few,TRBV7-8,ASSPDRGTLPGLSDEQY
TRBJ2-1,-,TRBV7-2,ASSLESGGGYNEQF
TRBJ2-3,-,TRBV19,ASSIPGQGREDTQY
TRBJ2-3,once,TRBV10-3,AISGHPRGTDLGDTQY
TRBJ2-4,-,TRBV6-6,ASRLGQGGIQY
TRBJ1-1,-,TRBV11-2,ASSVPWTGNTEAF
TRBJ2-7,-,TRBV18,ASSPAGGNEQY
TRBJ1-5,-,TRBV9,ASSLTGERQPQH
TRBJ1-2,few,TRBV6-6,ASTQTWGEYGYT
TRBJ2-5,-,TRBV5-6,ASSLVSGVQETQY
TRBJ2-7,-,TRBV4-1,ASSNLAGGGPYEQY
TRBJ2-5,few,TRBV2,ASRFSGRETQY
TRBJ2-2,-,TRBV13,ASSPGLAGGPGELF